One sample yielded the 14 T cell receptor beta chains listed below, sequenced in a study of CD8 T cells in Susac syndrome. With random hexamers, reverse transcription was performed on roughly 0.5 to 1 ug of RNA. MiXCR, applied by TCRdb to the immunoSEQ multiplex PCR reads, yields one record per CDR3 protein. The sample contains tens of thousands of distinct CDR3 sequences, 95% to 97% of which appear only once. Sequenced material: CD8+ T cells from PBMCs. The source of these receptors is a human donor with Susac syndrome.

This chain's CDR3 is CAWSAAPSDTQYF. The CDR3 coding sequence is TGTGCCTGGAGTGCAGCACCATCAGATACGCAGTATTTT. The V gene is TRBV30, the J gene TRBJ2-3; D unclear. Between the trimmed V and J ends, which lost 1 base and 4 bases, there was a span of 9 bases. Germline V gene lookup returns CDR1 GTSNPN and CDR2 SVGIG (reference sequence). The CDR3 is made up of 13 amino acids.

This chain links TRBV18 with TRBJ1-2, with TRBD1 identical over 11 bases. The CDR3 extends over 16 amino acids. The germline CDR1 and CDR2 sequences are KGHSH and LQKENI. Germline trimming cut 6 bases from V and 5 bases from J; bases unmatched to any gene: 11. This chain's CDR3 is CASSPTGQGDDYGYTF. For the CDR3, the DNA is TGTGCCAGCTCCCCGACGGGACAGGGGGACGATTATGGCTACACCTTC.

The V and J genes are TRBV25-1 and TRBJ1-2; D possibly corresponds to TRBD1 (5 bases). Germline V lookup: CDR1 MGHDK, CDR2 SYGVNS. This CDR3 has 14 amino acids. The V end was cut by 7 bases, the J end by 6 bases, with 18 bases between. The CDR3 is CASKPGLQGDGYTF. The CDR3 DNA is TGTGCCAGCAAACCGGGCCTCCAGGGAGATGGCTACACCTTC.

The CDR3 loop reads CASTAGVEETQYF. The CDR3, as DNA: TGTGCCAGCACGGCAGGAGTAGAAGAGACCCAGTACTTC. The V and J genes are TRBV3-1 and TRBJ2-5, with D unresolved. The germline gives CDR1 LGHDT, CDR2 YNNKEL (reference sequence). Trimming removed 7 bases at V and 3 bases at J, with 12 bases between. The CDR3 loop spans 13 amino acids.

The CDR3 region is CASSLSGGVTDTQYF. In nucleotides, the CDR3 is TGCGCCAGCAGCCTGAGCGGGGGGGTCACAGATACGCAGTATTTT. The chain carries TRBV5-1 and TRBJ2-3; 10 bases fit TRBD2. Looked up from germline, CDR1 is SGHRS and CDR2 is YFSETQ. This CDR3 is 15 amino acids long. Losses at the gene ends were 4 bases for V and 2 bases for J; bases not matched to a gene: 4.

This rearrangement joins TRBV15 to TRBJ2-3, with D perhaps assigned TRBD1 or TRBD2 (5 bases each). V lost 0 bases to trimming and J lost 4 bases, with 20 bases between them. The CDR3 loop spans 18 amino acids. Germline lookup yields CDR1 LNHNV and CDR2 YYDKDF (reference sequence). In DNA, the CDR3 is TGTGCCACCAGCAGAGATCCTCTCGGACTCCGAGGGGCAGATACGCAGTATTTT. This gives the protein CATSRDPLGLRGADTQYF.

This chain joins TRBV20-1 and TRBJ1-5, with 7 bases identical to TRBD1. The CDR3 totals 15 residues. With 1 base clipped from V and 0 bases from J, the junction kept 3 bases outside the gene matches. Germline V gene data show CDR1 as DFQATT and CDR2 as SNEGSKA (reference sequence). The chain's CDR3 is CSARVTGDSNQPQHF. The CDR3 coding sequence is TGCAGTGCTAGAGTTACAGGGGATAGCAATCAGCCCCAGCATTTT.

The gene calls are TRBV5-4 and TRBJ2-3; the match to TRBD2 covers 11 bases. V shed 3 bases and J 4 bases; nucleotides not matched to a gene: 1. There are 14 residues in the CDR3. Per the germline V gene, CDR1 is SGHNT and CDR2 is YYREEE (reference sequence). CDR3 region: CASSSGLAADTQYF. The CDR3 DNA reads as TGTGCCAGCAGCTCGGGACTAGCGGCAGATACGCAGTATTTT.

The chain has TRBV5-4 and TRBJ2-1; perhaps TRBD2 as D (5 bases). CDR1 and CDR2 from the germline V gene are SGHNT and YYREEE (reference sequence). The V end lost 7 bases, the J end lost 8 bases, and 13 bases lay between the germline ends. The CDR3 has 12 amino acids. CDR3 DNA: TGTGCCAGCTTGGACTTAAGGGATGAGCAGTTCTTC. Protein: CASLDLRDEQFF.

The chain joins TRBV29-1 to TRBJ1-1, with 7 positions matching TRBD1. The CDR3 length is 13 residues. Trimming removed 6 bases from V and 3 bases from J; junction bases left unmatched: 7. Per the germline V gene, CDR1 is SQVTM and CDR2 is ANQGSEA. CDR3 residues: CSVEEGADTEAFF. The CDR3 DNA sequence: TGCAGCGTGGAGGAGGGGGCCGACACTGAAGCTTTCTTT.

J is TRBJ1-6 and V is TRBV10-3; 8 bases are a match to TRBD1. Germline CDR1 ENHRY, CDR2 SYGVKD. The CDR3 contains 14 residues. Unmatched junction bases numbered 8, after V lost 6 bases and J lost 10 bases. Written as DNA, the CDR3 is TGTGCCATCAGGAGGGGACAGGTGGGATCACCCCTCCACTTT. It yields the protein CAIRRGQVGSPLHF.

This chain connects TRBV4-1 to TRBJ1-5; TRBD1 aligns across 12 bases. V trimming: 4 bases; J trimming: 3 bases; junction bases outside the gene matches: 10. From germline, CDR1 is MGHRA and CDR2 YSYEKL. This CDR3 has 18 amino acids. This CDR3 is CASSPSGTGGRNNQPQHF. DNA for the CDR3: TGCGCCAGCAGCCCATCGGGGACAGGGGGCAGGAACAATCAGCCCCAGCATTTT.

The V call is TRBV5-1, the J call TRBJ1-1; D is unresolved. V gave up 4 bases and J gave up 1 base, with 17 bases separating them. CDR3 length equals 16 residues. Germline V gene lookup returns CDR1 SGHRS and CDR2 YFSETQ. The CDR3 spells CASSHAPWRKNTEAFF. The DNA for the CDR3 is TGCGCCAGCAGCCATGCCCCATGGCGGAAGAACACTGAAGCTTTCTTT.

This clonotype was seen only a few times. V usage is TRBV28 and J usage is TRBJ2-1; D not certain. Trimming cost V 5 bases and J 4 bases, with 12 bases left between them. The length of the CDR3 is 14 residues. Germline V gives CDR1 MDHEN, CDR2 SYDVKM. CDR3 coding DNA: TGTGCCAGCAGTCCAGGACCCGGGTACAATGAGCAGTTCTTC. This sequence encodes CASSPGPGYNEQFF.